Below, 14 T cell receptor beta chains from the same sample are listed, as sequenced in a study of blood T cell repertoires in COVID-19. The protocol was immunoSEQ multiplex PCR, while the TCRdb copy is restricted to in-frame clones and leaves out a portion. Of more than 150,000 clones in the sample, nearly 90% were seen once. The sequenced sample was peripheral blood. The receptors shown here come from a man in his forties or fifties with acute or convalescent COVID-19.

The J gene is TRBJ1-2, the V gene TRBV2, with 7 bases matching TRBD1. After removal of 6 bases from V and 4 bases from J, the junction contained 5 bases not matched to a gene. Looked up from germline, CDR1 is SNHLY and CDR2 is FYNNEI. This CDR3 has 13 amino acids. CDR3 region: CASSGQVAYGYTF. CDR3 bases: TGTGCCAGCAGCGGACAGGTGGCCTATGGCTACACCTTC. The whole variable domain, filled in from reference TRBV2 and TRBJ1-2, reads EPEVTQTPSHQVTQMGQEVILRCVPISNHLYFYWYRQILGQKVEFLVSFYNNEISEKSEIFDDQFSVERPDGSNFTLKIRSTKLEDSAMYFCASSGQVAYGYTFGSGTRLTVV.

The chain couples TRBV5-1 to TRBJ2-1, with D unresolved. The CDR3 extends over 16 amino acids. Between the trimmed V and J ends, which lost 2 bases and 0 bases, there was a span of 12 bases. Germline lookup yields CDR1 SGHRS and CDR2 YFSETQ. CDR3: CASSFRVESSYNEQFF. In DNA, the CDR3 is TGCGCCAGCAGCTTTCGTGTTGAGAGCTCCTACAATGAGCAGTTCTTC.

In its sample, this clone was seen once. V and J are TRBV4-1 and TRBJ2-6; 9 bases agree with TRBD1. V lost 6 bases and J lost 5; bases outside the gene matches: 14. The CDR3 loop spans 18 amino acids. Per germline, CDR1 MGHRA and CDR2 YSYEKL. As DNA, the CDR3 is TGCGCCAGCAGTGCGGAACAAGACAGGGGGGATCGGGCCAACGTCCTGACTTTC. This encodes CASSAEQDRGDRANVLTF.

The chain carries TRBV6-1 and TRBJ1-4; a weak D match, TRBD1 (6 bases). This CDR3 spans 16 amino acids. V was trimmed by 5 bases and J by 3 bases, leaving 16 bases between them. Germline V gives CDR1 MNHNS, CDR2 SASEGT. The CDR3 protein is CASSKDRFSANEKLFF. The CDR3 nucleotides read TGTGCCAGCAGTAAAGACAGGTTTTCGGCTAATGAAAAACTGTTTTTT.

The CDR3 here is CASSGGGGNTIYF. The CDR3 DNA follows: TGTGCCAGCAGCGGGGGGGGTGGAAACACCATATATTTT. The V and J genes are TRBV9 and TRBJ1-3; tentative D call: TRBD1 (5 bases). The ends were cut back, 3 bases at V and 3 bases at J, with 7 bases in the middle. CDR3 length: 13 residues. CDR1 and CDR2 from the germline V gene are SGDLS and YYNGEE.

The rearrangement uses TRBV30 and TRBJ2-7; TRBD2 matches 7 bases. The V segment lost 4 bases and the J segment 4 bases; nucleotides outside the gene matches: 10. There are 14 residues in the CDR3. Germline V gene data show CDR1 as GTSNPN and CDR2 as SVGIG (reference sequence). DNA for the CDR3: TGTGCCTGGAAAGCTAGCGGAAGGGAATACGAGCAGTACTTC. Amino acid sequence: CAWKASGREYEQYF.

The V and J genes are TRBV4-1 and TRBJ2-3; possible D gene TRBD2, 6 bases. Germline CDR1 is MGHRA and CDR2 is YSYEKL. This CDR3 has 16 residues. Trimming left V 1 base short and J 1 base short, with 12 bases between. CDR3 in amino acids: CASSQAGRGRTDTQYF. In DNA form, the CDR3 reads TGCGCCAGCAGCCAAGCGGGGCGGGGCCGCACAGATACGCAGTATTTT.

This rearrangement joins TRBV28 to TRBJ1-5; TRBD1 might be the D (6 bases). Trimming shortened V by 2 bases and J by 0 bases, and 14 bases separated the two germline ends. The CDR3 covers 17 residues. Germline V CDR1 and CDR2: MDHEN, SYDVKM. The CDR3, as DNA: TGTGCCAGCAGTTTAGGGCAGGGGACGTCTAGCAATCAGCCCCAGCATTTT. It translates to CASSLGQGTSSNQPQHF.

This chain links TRBV10-3 with TRBJ2-1, with a possible D match to TRBD2 (5 bases). The CDR3 covers 15 residues. In germline, CDR1 is ENHRY, CDR2 SYGVKD. Trimming took off 5 bases at V and 7 bases at J, with 18 bases between the two ends. CDR3 bases: TGTGCCATCAGTACCCTTGGGCAGCGGACGAATGAGCAGTTCTTC. Protein sequence: CAISTLGQRTNEQFF.

V and J are TRBV5-1 and TRBJ2-4; 10 positions match TRBD2. V was clipped by 0 bases and J by 7 bases; unmatched bases: 4. This CDR3 has 15 residues. The germline CDR1 and CDR2 sequences are SGHRS and YFSETQ. CDR3 sequence (DNA): TGCGCCAGCAGCTTGGAACTAGCGGGAAATAACATTCAGTACTTC. Translation gives CASSLELAGNNIQYF.

V usage is TRBV4-1 and J usage is TRBJ1-1, with D possibly being TRBD1 (6 bases). V was clipped by 4 bases and J by 7 bases, with 19 bases between them. Germline assignment: CDR1 MGHRA and CDR2 YSYEKL. The CDR3 is 15 amino acids. The CDR3 here is CASSRRGAADSEAFF. The CDR3 DNA sequence: TGCGCCAGCAGCCGAAGGGGAGCCGCGGACAGTGAAGCTTTCTTT.

This clone was detected many times. This chain connects TRBV27 to TRBJ2-7, with D possibly being TRBD1 (5 bases). This CDR3 contains 14 residues. Trimming left V 0 bases short and J 3 bases short, with 9 bases between. CDR1 MNHEY and CDR2 SMNVEV come from the germline V gene (reference sequence). The CDR3 coding sequence is TGTGCCAGCAGTTTATCCCGGACAAACTACGAGCAGTACTTC. Residues: CASSLSRTNYEQYF.

This chain joins TRBV18 and TRBJ2-7, with 9 bases matching TRBD2. This CDR3 is built from 16 residues. The ends lost 3 bases at V and 3 bases at J; junction bases unmatched: 9. CDR1 is KGHSH and CDR2 is LQKENI in the germline V gene. CDR3 DNA: TGTGCCAGCTCACCTGGACTAGCGTCGAACGGCTACGAGCAGTACTTC. Amino acid sequence: CASSPGLASNGYEQYF.

The chain has TRBV12-3 or TRBV12-4 and TRBJ1-4; possible D gene TRBD1, 6 bases. This CDR3 is 11 amino acids long. V lost 2 bases and J 16 bases, leaving 11 bases between the germline ends. CDR3 sequence reads: CASSLSGHQFF. The CDR3 DNA reads as TGTGCCAGCAGTTTATCGGGACATCAGTTTTTT.